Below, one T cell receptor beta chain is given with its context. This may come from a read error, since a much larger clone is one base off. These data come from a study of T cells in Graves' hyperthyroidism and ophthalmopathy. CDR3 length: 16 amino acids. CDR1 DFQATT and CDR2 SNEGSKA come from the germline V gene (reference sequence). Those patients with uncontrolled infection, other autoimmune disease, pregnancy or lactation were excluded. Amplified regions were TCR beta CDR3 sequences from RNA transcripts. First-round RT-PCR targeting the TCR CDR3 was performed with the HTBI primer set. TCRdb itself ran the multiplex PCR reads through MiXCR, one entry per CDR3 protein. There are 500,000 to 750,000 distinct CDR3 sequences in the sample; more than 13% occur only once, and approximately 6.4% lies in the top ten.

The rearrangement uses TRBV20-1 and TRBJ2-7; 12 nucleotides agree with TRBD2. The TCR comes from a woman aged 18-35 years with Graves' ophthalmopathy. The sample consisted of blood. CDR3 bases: TGCAGTGCTCCTACCACCTCGACTAGCGGGAGATACGAGCAGCACTTC. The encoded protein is CSAPTTSTSGRYEQHF.